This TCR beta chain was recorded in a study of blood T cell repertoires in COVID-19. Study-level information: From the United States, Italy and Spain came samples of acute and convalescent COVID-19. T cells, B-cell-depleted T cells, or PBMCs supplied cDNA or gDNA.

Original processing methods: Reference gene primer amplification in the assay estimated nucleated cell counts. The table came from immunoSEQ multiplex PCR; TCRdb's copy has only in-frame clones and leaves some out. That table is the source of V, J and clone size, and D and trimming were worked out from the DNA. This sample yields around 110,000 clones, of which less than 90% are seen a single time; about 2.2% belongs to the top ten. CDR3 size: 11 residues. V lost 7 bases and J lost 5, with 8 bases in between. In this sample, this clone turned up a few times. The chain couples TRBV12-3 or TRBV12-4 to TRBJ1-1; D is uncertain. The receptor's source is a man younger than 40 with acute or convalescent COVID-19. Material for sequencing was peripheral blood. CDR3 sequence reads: CASTARTEAFF. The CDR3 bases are TGTGCCAGCACAGCGCGGACTGAAGCTTTCTTT.